The 25 T cell receptor beta chains given below trace back to one sample, sequenced in a study of lymphopenia after photon versus proton radiotherapy. TCRdb keeps only in-frame clones here, not all; method: immunoSEQ multiplex PCR. The sample has 68,000 or so clones; approximately 90% are singletons. The sample here was peripheral blood, taken from a patient treated with photon-based radiotherapy. Receptors were obtained from a woman in her 70s with pancreatic cancer.

This chain links TRBV18 with TRBJ2-2; D perhaps matches TRBD2 (6 bases). CDR3 length: 14 amino acids. The V end lost 4 bases, the J end lost 7 bases, and 13 bases lay between the germline ends. Germline loops: CDR1 KGHSH, CDR2 LQKENI. The CDR3 DNA is TGTGCCAGCTCACTTCCTGAAGCGGGCGGGGAGCTGTTTTTT. Its protein product is CASSLPEAGGELFF.

The rearrangement joins TRBV5-4 to TRBJ1-2, with D tentatively TRBD1 (6 bases). Trimming took 1 base from V and 8 from J, leaving 12 bases between them. Per germline, CDR1 SGHNT and CDR2 YYREEE (reference sequence). The CDR3 spans 13 residues. This chain's CDR3 is CASSLTGARGYTF. The CDR3 DNA reads TGTGCCAGCAGCTTGACGGGGGCGAGAGGCTACACCTTC.

The DNA for the CDR3 is TGTGCCAGCAGCTCGTCCGGGACTTCCCCCGGGGAGCTGTTTTTT. Translation gives CASSSSGTSPGELFF. The chain couples TRBV7-2 to TRBJ2-2; possible D gene TRBD2, 6 bases. There are 15 residues in the CDR3. Germline CDR1 SGHTA, CDR2 FQGNSA. The V end was cut by 4 bases, the J end by 6 bases, with 15 bases between.

The J gene is TRBJ1-2, the V gene TRBV4-3; D is unresolved. Between the trimmed V and J ends, which lost 1 base and 4 bases, there was a span of 19 bases. There are 17 residues in the CDR3. Per germline, CDR1 LGHNA and CDR2 YSLEER. The CDR3 nucleotides read TGCGCCAGCAGCCAAGTGGCCACTCCCCCACGAAGCTATGGCTACACCTTC. As protein: CASSQVATPPRSYGYTF.

The CDR3 protein is CASSLTNSNQPQHF. CDR3 DNA sequence: TGTGCCAGCAGCTTGACGAATAGCAATCAGCCCCAGCATTTT. The chain combines TRBV5-5 with TRBJ1-5, with no clear D. This CDR3 spans 14 amino acids. CDR1 SGHKS and CDR2 YYEKEE come from the germline V gene (reference sequence). Trimming shortened V by 1 base and J by 0 bases, and 5 bases separated the two germline ends.

The rearrangement links TRBV7-8 to TRBJ1-1; 9 nucleotides line up with TRBD1. CDR3 length: 15 residues. V dropped 5 bases and J dropped 6; count of bases not matched to a gene: 10. Germline CDR1 reads SGHVS; CDR2 reads FQNEAQ. CDR3 amino acids: CASSPSGTGRSEAFF. The CDR3 DNA is TGTGCCAGCAGCCCCTCCGGGACAGGGAGATCTGAAGCTTTCTTT.

V usage is TRBV5-6 and J usage is TRBJ2-5; 10 bases match TRBD1. The germline CDR1 and CDR2 sequences are SGHDT and YYEEEE. CDR3 length equals 14 residues. The ends lost 4 bases at V and 5 bases at J; junction bases unmatched: 5. The CDR3 DNA is TGTGCCAGCAGCCGACAGGGGGCAGGGGAGACCCAGTACTTC. Translation gives CASSRQGAGETQYF. Combining the CDR3 with reference TRBV5-6 and TRBJ2-5 gives the whole variable domain DAGVTQSPTHLIKTRGQQVTLRCSPKSGHDTVSWYQQALGQGPQFIFQYYEEEERQRGNFPDRFSGHQFPNYSSELNVNALLLGDSALYLCASSRQGAGETQYFGPGTRLLVL.

V gene TRBV28 combines with J gene TRBJ2-5; 9 bases agree with TRBD1. This CDR3 spans 17 amino acids. The junction had 11 bases not matched to a gene; V was cut back by 3 bases and J by 3 bases. CDR1 and CDR2 from the germline V gene are MDHEN and SYDVKM. The CDR3 nucleotides read TGTGCCAGCAGTTTTCGGGTCCTACAGGGGGCAAAAGAGACCCAGTACTTC. It translates to CASSFRVLQGAKETQYF.

The V call is TRBV13, the J call TRBJ2-3, with D perhaps being TRBD1 or TRBD2 (5 bases each). Looked up from germline, CDR1 is PRHDT and CDR2 is FYEKMQ (reference sequence). The CDR3 length is 15 residues. Trimming removed 4 bases from V and 6 bases from J, with 17 bases in between. This CDR3 reads CASSSGTEGVDTQYF. The CDR3 region has the DNA TGTGCCAGCAGCTCCGGGACCGAGGGTGTTGATACGCAGTATTTT.

The V call is TRBV28, the J call TRBJ1-5; D call uncertain. Between the trimmed V and J ends, which lost 5 bases and 7 bases, there was a span of 15 bases. Germline CDR1 reads MDHEN; CDR2 reads SYDVKM. The CDR3 sequence is 14 residues long. CDR3 nucleotide sequence: TGTGCCAGCAGTACTACCTTAGTCCAACAGCCCCAGCATTTT. Translated: CASSTTLVQQPQHF.

The genes are TRBV4-2 and TRBJ1-1; D might be TRBD1 (6 bases). The CDR3 covers 15 residues. Germline-derived CDR1 and CDR2 are LGHNA and YNFKEQ. Trimming stripped 1 base from V and 1 base from J, with 10 bases between. CDR3 nucleotide sequence: TGTGCCAGCAGCCAAGGAGCAGGGGCGAACACTGAAGCTTTCTTT. It specifies CASSQGAGANTEAFF.

The rearrangement links TRBV2 to TRBJ2-1; 7 positions agree with TRBD2. This CDR3 is built from 15 residues. J lost 0 bases, V lost 6 bases, and 5 bases had no gene match. Germline V gene sequence: CDR1 SNHLY, CDR2 FYNNEI. CDR3 coding DNA: TGTGCCAGCAGCGCAGCGGGATTCTCCTACAATGAGCAGTTCTTC. This translates into CASSAAGFSYNEQFF.

The V and J genes are TRBV6-6 and TRBJ2-5; 12 bases are a match to TRBD2. Germline-derived CDR1 and CDR2 are MNHNY and SVGAGI (reference sequence). J lost 4 bases, V lost 5 bases, and 5 bases had no gene match. This CDR3 is built from 15 residues. CDR3 in amino acids: CASSATSGRTETQYF. In DNA, the CDR3 is TGTGCCAGCAGTGCGACTAGCGGGAGAACAGAGACCCAGTACTTC.

The chain employs TRBV27 and TRBJ1-1, with D maybe TRBD1 (6 bases). The CDR3 runs to 13 residues. V was clipped by 2 bases and J by 10 bases, with 14 bases between them. Per the germline V gene, CDR1 is MNHEY and CDR2 is SMNVEV (reference sequence). CDR3 residues: CASSLGTGMRAFF. CDR3 in DNA: TGTGCCAGCAGTTTAGGAACAGGGATGAGAGCTTTCTTT.

The V call is TRBV5-1, the J call TRBJ2-1; 7 positions agree with TRBD1. After removal of 0 bases from V and 2 bases from J, the junction contained 2 bases not matched to a gene. Germline loops: CDR1 SGHRS, CDR2 YFSETQ. The CDR3 runs 15 residues. The chain's CDR3 is CASSLAGQTYNEQFF. The CDR3 nucleotides read TGCGCCAGCAGCTTGGCGGGACAGACCTACAATGAGCAGTTCTTC.

CDR3: CASSQDSGTEAFF. The CDR3 bases are TGCGCCAGCAGCCAAGATAGCGGCACTGAAGCTTTCTTT. The chain employs TRBV4-3 and TRBJ1-1; D gene uncertain. The CDR3 consists of 13 residues. Germline V gene sequence: CDR1 LGHNA, CDR2 YSLEER. The ends were cut back, 0 bases at V and 4 bases at J, with 6 bases in the middle.

This clone appeared a single time. The V call is TRBV9, the J call TRBJ2-3, with TRBD2 identical over 8 bases. Per germline, CDR1 SGDLS and CDR2 YYNGEE. The trim removed 5 bases at V and 2 bases at J, leaving 7 bases unmatched. The CDR3 is 15 amino acids. The CDR3 region has the DNA TGTGCCAGCAGTCTTAGCGGGATTATCACAGATACGCAGTATTTT. Its translation is CASSLSGIITDTQYF. The full variable domain, rest sourced from reference TRBV9 and TRBJ2-3, is DSGVTQTPKHLITATGQRVTLRCSPRSGDLSVYWYQQSLDQGLQFLIQYYNGEERAKGNILERFSAQQFPDLHSELNLSSLELGDSALYFCASSLSGIITDTQYFGPGTRLTVL.

The V and J genes are TRBV5-1 and TRBJ2-3; D might be TRBD2 (6 bases). Per the germline V gene, CDR1 is SGHRS and CDR2 is YFSETQ. The V gene lost 0 bases and the J gene lost 3 bases, with 20 bases spanning the gap. The CDR3 is 18 residues long. The CDR3 reads CASSLGGHRRGATDTQYF. The CDR3, as DNA: TGCGCCAGCAGCTTGGGAGGGCACAGGCGGGGCGCGACAGATACGCAGTATTTT.

This sequence joins TRBV30 and TRBJ1-1; D uncertain. The germline V and J ends were trimmed by 0 bases and 0 bases, with 8 bases remaining between them. The CDR3 is 14 residues long. CDR1 and CDR2 (germline): GTSNPN, SVGIG (reference sequence). This CDR3 is CAWSVRPMNTEAFF. The CDR3 DNA sequence: TGTGCCTGGAGTGTAAGACCGATGAACACTGAAGCTTTCTTT.

The V and J genes are TRBV7-3 and TRBJ2-3; D uncertain. Trimming took off 2 bases at V and 0 bases at J, with 6 bases between the two ends. Germline V gives CDR1 SGHTA, CDR2 FQGTGA. The CDR3 is 14 residues long. The CDR3 sequence is CASSLVASTDTQYF. The DNA for the CDR3 is TGTGCCAGCAGCTTAGTTGCCAGCACAGATACGCAGTATTTT. The whole variable domain, remainder taken from reference TRBV7-3 and TRBJ2-3, is GAGVSQTPSNKVTEKGKYVELRCDPISGHTALYWYRQSLGQGPEFLIYFQGTGAADDSGLPNDRFFAVRPEGSVSTLKIQRTERGDSAVYLCASSLVASTDTQYFGPGTRLTVL.

V and J are TRBV4-3 and TRBJ2-7; D is uncertain. Trimming removed 4 bases from V and 1 base from J, with 11 bases in between. This CDR3 is 14 amino acids long. In germline, CDR1 is LGHNA, CDR2 YSLEER. CDR3 coding DNA: TGCGCCAGCAGCCTCCAACTGGGGTCCTACGAGCAGTACTTC. It codes for CASSLQLGSYEQYF.

CDR3 nucleotide sequence: TGTGCCAGCAGCGTTGGGAGTCGGAGAAAAGAGACCCAGTACTTC. Protein sequence: CASSVGSRRKETQYF. The V and J genes are TRBV9 and TRBJ2-5; D is possibly TRBD2 (5 bases). CDR1 and CDR2 from the germline V gene are SGDLS and YYNGEE. Trimming removed 2 bases from V and 3 bases from J, with 14 bases in between. This CDR3 spans 15 amino acids.

This clone was detected only once. The V and J genes are TRBV6-6 and TRBJ2-3, with 8 bases that match TRBD1. Germline CDR1 MNHNY, CDR2 SVGAGI (reference sequence). V shed 2 bases, J shed 0 bases, and the junction held 4 bases outside the gene matches. The CDR3 totals 16 residues. The CDR3 bases are TGTGCCAGCAGTTACCCGACAGGGGTTAGCACAGATACGCAGTATTTT. This encodes CASSYPTGVSTDTQYF.

The V and J genes are TRBV7-2 and TRBJ2-4; D gene ambiguous. V gave up 3 bases and J gave up 9 bases, with 12 bases separating them. Germline V gene lookup returns CDR1 SGHTA and CDR2 FQGNSA. The CDR3 is made up of 13 amino acids. The CDR3 DNA sequence: TGTGCCAGCAGCTTTGAGAGACCGGGCATTCAGTACTTC. Translated, it gives CASSFERPGIQYF.

The rearrangement uses TRBV6-6 and TRBJ1-6; D gene unclear. Trimming removed 5 bases at V and 7 bases at J, with 15 bases between. Germline-derived CDR1 and CDR2 are MNHNY and SVGAGI (reference sequence). This CDR3 has 15 residues. This CDR3 is CASSHEGYRNSPLHF. The CDR3 nucleotides are TGTGCCAGCAGTCACGAGGGTTATCGCAATTCACCCCTCCACTTT.